This T cell receptor (beta chain) was obtained from a study of shared clonotypes between healthy human individuals. Background on the study: A couple of women and a few men aged 18 to 49 made up the donors.

At deep level, the assay was performed. Several immunoSEQ 96-well plates shared each subset's DNA, each plate a replicate. Profiling relied on immunoSEQ multiplex PCR, and the TCRdb table lists in-frame clones only, not all of them. The table lists about 2 million clones, about 95% of them singletons. This clone was counted a single time. Other DNA sequences in the same sample also yield this CDR3. In the naive CD8 group, cells lacked CD45RO and were positively selected for CCR7, so terminally differentiated effector memory CD45RA+ cells were left out. The study drew its donors from healthy HIV-negative adults without recent acute infections or vaccinations. Deletions cut 1 base from V and 3 bases from J, with 8 bases between. The CDR3 totals 13 residues. Germline V gives CDR1 SGHRS, CDR2 YFSETQ.

The chain recombines TRBV5-1 with TRBJ2-7; weak D call: TRBD1 (5 bases). The TCR comes from a man between 18 and 29 years old in good health. Material for sequencing was naive CD8+ T cells sorted from blood. The CDR3 here is CASSLQDSYEQYF. In DNA, the CDR3 is TGCGCCAGCAGCTTGCAAGACAGCTACGAGCAGTACTTC.